This TCR beta chain is drawn from a study of blood T cell repertoires in COVID-19 (dated by TCRdb to 2020 to 2021). The study in broad terms: The collaborator samples originated in the United States, Italy and Spain and spanned the acute and convalescent phases of COVID-19. The prospective study material was composed of cDNA or gDNA derived from T cells, B-cell-depleted T cells, or PBMCs. Deeply sampled blood TCRbeta repertoires from subjects exposed to, actively infected with, or recovered from COVID-19 were included in the dataset. A freely available public database, intended as a resource for researchers studying the immune response to SARS-CoV-2, is where the repertoires were released. Samples were obtained from the ongoing ImmuneRACE study (first 160 participants) and from 1,254 subjects provided by 6 global collaborators. Nearly every sample came with metadata listing a de-identified subject ID, COVID-19 status, age in years and sex. Where available, HLA class I and class II types were obtained from metadata supplied by the sample provider rather than from assay-based typing.

Broad study findings and their caveats: The amount of clinical and demographic metadata varied by source and participant and was provided uncurated.

V lost 3 bases and J lost 0 bases, and the count of bases not matched to a germline gene is 13. The CDR3 sequence holds 18 residues, the cysteine and phenylalanine included. Only CDR3 DNA remains: 54 bases, in frame from the first base. In the germline V gene, CDR1 corresponds to SGHRS and CDR2 to YFSETQ. TCRbeta CDR3 regions were amplified from genomic DNA using the immunoSEQ Assay, a bias-controlled multiplex PCR. The study's processing was this. The number of nucleated cells in each sample was estimated by amplification of reference gene primers within the assay. Sequence reads were collapsed and filtered to measure the absolute abundance of every unique TCRbeta CDR3 rearrangement. For each sample, productive Simpson clonality was calculated as the square root of Simpson's diversity index across productive rearrangements. Held by TCRdb, this immuneACCESS table contains in-frame sequences only and omits some clones. Under half of the omission traces to an unresolved V gene where checked; the cause of the rest is unknown. V, J and clone size were drawn from that table, and D and trimming were deduced from the DNA. In this sample the table shows about 240,000 clones, about 87% of which occur a single time. The top ten hold under 9% of the sample.

Note on this clone: The antigen this receptor binds is unknown. No base quality information exists; no much larger clone differs at one position.

The collaborating institutions used their own protocols to collect whole blood in K2EDTA tubes. For TCRbeta analysis, collaborators shipped samples in one of three forms: frozen whole blood, isolated PBMCs, or DNA extracted from either of those sample types. This sequence was found in a woman aged 70-85 years with active or convalescent COVID-19. The sequenced material came from peripheral blood. The chain joins TRBV5-1 to TRBJ2-3, and TRBD1 matches 7 of the central bases. The encoded CDR3 is CASSSGQLPLISTDTQYF. The base sequence is TGCGCCAGCAGCTCGGGACAGCTCCCGCTCATTAGCACAGATACGCAGTATTTT.